The 30 T cell receptor beta chains listed next were all sequenced from one sample in a study of blood T cell repertoires in COVID-19. TCRdb's table, derived via immunoSEQ multiplex PCR, lists solely in-frame clones and lacks some. The table lists about 80,000 clones, approximately 76% of them singletons, with 15% to 20% in the top ten. Sequenced: peripheral blood. Receptor source: a man between 65 and 85 years old with active or convalescent COVID-19.

This clone was detected a few times. The chain has TRBV15 and TRBJ2-5, with 12 nucleotides matching TRBD1. The CDR3 covers 18 residues. From germline, CDR1 is LNHNV and CDR2 YYDKDF (reference sequence). Trimming cost V 4 bases and J 2 bases; bases outside gene matches: 11. The CDR3 sequence: CATSIYAGTGGSQETQYF. CDR3 nucleotides: TGTGCCACCAGCATATATGCCGGGACAGGGGGCTCTCAAGAGACCCAGTACTTC.

This chain links TRBV9 with TRBJ2-1, with 8 bases that match TRBD2. The CDR3 is made up of 15 amino acids. With V trimmed by 4 bases and J by 4 bases, 7 bases remained unmatched. Per the germline V gene, CDR1 is SGDLS and CDR2 is YYNGEE. The CDR3 bases are TGTGCCAGCAGCTTCAGCGGGGGCCTTTACAATGAGCAGTTCTTC. Translating it yields CASSFSGGLYNEQFF. Full variable domain (missing parts from reference TRBV9 and TRBJ2-1): DSGVTQTPKHLITATGQRVTLRCSPRSGDLSVYWYQQSLDQGLQFLIQYYNGEERAKGNILERFSAQQFPDLHSELNLSSLELGDSALYFCASSFSGGLYNEQFFGPGTRLTVL.

The V call is TRBV7-3, the J call TRBJ2-3; D uncertain. Trimming cost V 7 bases and J 1 base, with 6 bases left between them. Per the germline V gene, CDR1 is SGHTA and CDR2 is FQGTGA. The CDR3 consists of 12 residues. The CDR3 nucleotides are TGTGCCAGCACCCGGGGCACAGATACGCAGTATTTT. Protein sequence: CASTRGTDTQYF.

The chain joins TRBV7-3 to TRBJ2-1; no clear D gene. The CDR3 is 13 residues long. The germline V and J ends were trimmed by 5 bases and 7 bases, with 12 bases remaining between them. Germline V gene lookup returns CDR1 SGHTA and CDR2 FQGTGA. Here the CDR3 reads CASSQVLSNEQFF. CDR3 nucleotides: TGTGCCAGCAGCCAGGTCCTTTCGAATGAGCAGTTCTTC. Using reference TRBV7-3 and TRBJ2-1 for the parts outside the CDR3, the full variable domain is GAGVSQTPSNKVTEKGKYVELRCDPISGHTALYWYRQSLGQGPEFLIYFQGTGAADDSGLPNDRFFAVRPEGSVSTLKIQRTERGDSAVYLCASSQVLSNEQFFGPGTRLTVL.

This clone was seen a few times. The rearrangement joins TRBV6-5 to TRBJ1-1; D ambiguous. The germline V gene has CDR1 MNHEY and CDR2 SVGAGI. The CDR3 has 13 amino acids. V was pared by 4 bases and J by 8 bases, with 14 bases between. The CDR3 sequence: CASSSPGSGEAFF. Written as DNA, the CDR3 is TGTGCCAGCAGTTCCCCGGGGTCCGGGGAAGCTTTCTTT.

The rearrangement joins TRBV5-1 to TRBJ1-2, with D perhaps TRBD1 (6 bases). Germline V gene data show CDR1 as SGHRS and CDR2 as YFSETQ. The CDR3 runs to 13 residues. Trimming took off 0 bases at V and 4 bases at J, with 7 bases between the two ends. The DNA of the CDR3 is TGCGCCAGCAGCTTGGAAGGGGGCTATGGCTACACCTTC. Residues: CASSLEGGYGYTF.

This clone was seen a single time. This chain's CDR3 is CASGAISDTQYF. The CDR3 region has the DNA TGTGCCAGCGGGGCAATATCAGATACGCAGTATTTT. This chain connects TRBV2 to TRBJ2-3, with D maybe TRBD1 (5 bases). Germline V lookup: CDR1 SNHLY, CDR2 FYNNEI. V gave up 8 bases and J gave up 4 bases, with 10 bases separating them. CDR3 length equals 12 residues.

This chain uses TRBV5-1 with TRBJ1-4; D is uncertain. This CDR3 spans 14 amino acids. V lost 0 bases and J 3 bases, leaving 6 bases between the germline ends. Germline V gene lookup returns CDR1 SGHRS and CDR2 YFSETQ. The CDR3 loop is CASSLERPNEKLFF. CDR3 DNA: TGCGCCAGCAGCTTGGAGAGGCCTAATGAAAAACTGTTTTTT.

V gene TRBV28 combines with J gene TRBJ1-6; D might be TRBD1 (6 bases). The germline V gene has CDR1 MDHEN and CDR2 SYDVKM. The ends were cut back, 6 bases at V and 7 bases at J, with 19 bases in the middle. This CDR3 contains 16 residues. Written as DNA, the CDR3 is TGTGCCAGCAGCTCCTCCGAGCACAGGGTGAATTCACCCCTCCACTTT. Translating it yields CASSSSEHRVNSPLHF.

The chain links TRBV2 to TRBJ1-3, with no clear D. V gave up 10 bases and J gave up 3 bases, with 22 bases separating them. CDR3 length equals 16 residues. Germline loops: CDR1 SNHLY, CDR2 FYNNEI. The CDR3 region is CATLYLPGGGGNTIYF. The CDR3 DNA reads TGTGCCACCTTGTATCTACCGGGAGGCGGTGGAAACACCATATATTTT.

V usage is TRBV5-5 and J usage is TRBJ2-2; TRBD1 might be the D (6 bases). CDR1 is SGHKS, CDR2 YYEKEE, per germline (reference sequence). The CDR3 runs to 15 residues. V was trimmed by 4 bases and J by 4 bases, leaving 14 bases between them. The CDR3, as DNA: TGTGCCAGCAGCGCATCGGGACACCTCACCGGGGAGCTGTTTTTT. Protein sequence: CASSASGHLTGELFF.

This chain joins TRBV28 and TRBJ1-1; the D gene is possibly TRBD1 (5 bases). CDR3 length equals 14 residues. The ends were cut back, 5 bases at V and 0 bases at J, with 10 bases in the middle. CDR1 and CDR2 from the germline V gene are MDHEN and SYDVKM. CDR3 region: CASSPTDMNTEAFF. DNA for the CDR3: TGTGCCAGCAGTCCGACAGACATGAACACTGAAGCTTTCTTT.

The CDR3 here is CASSSDRDTEAFF. The CDR3 DNA reads TGCGCCAGCAGCTCGGACAGGGACACTGAAGCTTTCTTT. The V gene is TRBV5-1, the J gene TRBJ1-1, with 8 nucleotides matching TRBD1. Trimming removed 3 bases from V and 3 bases from J; junction bases left unmatched: 1. CDR3 size: 13 residues. Germline values: CDR1 SGHRS, CDR2 YFSETQ.

The V gene is TRBV18, the J gene TRBJ1-1; possibly TRBD1 for D (6 bases). This CDR3 has 13 residues. Per the germline V gene, CDR1 is KGHSH and CDR2 is LQKENI. The V gene lost 8 bases and the J gene lost 3 bases, with 13 bases spanning the gap. CDR3 in DNA: TGTGCCAGCACCAACCGACAGGACACTGAAGCTTTCTTT. The encoded protein is CASTNRQDTEAFF.

This chain joins TRBV28 and TRBJ2-1, with 13 bases identical to TRBD2. V dropped 4 bases and J dropped 2; count of bases not matched to a gene: 14. The V gene's germline CDR1 is MDHEN and CDR2 SYDVKM. There are 20 residues in the CDR3. Here the CDR3 DNA reads TGTGCCAGCAGTTCTGTCCCGGGACTAGCGGGATCAAAAACCTACAATGAGCAGTTCTTC. Protein sequence: CASSSVPGLAGSKTYNEQFF.

The rearrangement joins TRBV25-1 to TRBJ1-1; D is unclear. The V gene's germline CDR1 is MGHDK and CDR2 SYGVNS. This CDR3 comprises 13 residues. Trimming removed 8 bases from V and 0 bases from J, with 10 bases in between. The CDR3 DNA is TGTGCCAGCGTAAATCCCCTGAACACTGAAGCTTTCTTT. Protein product: CASVNPLNTEAFF.

The J gene is TRBJ2-1, the V gene TRBV19, with TRBD2 identical over 14 bases. Germline lookup yields CDR1 LNHDA and CDR2 SQIVND (reference sequence). This CDR3 spans 16 amino acids. V lost 10 bases, J lost 1 base, and 6 bases stayed unmatched. DNA for the CDR3: TGTGCCACTGTAGGGACTAGCGGGGGATCCTACAATGAGCAGTTCTTC. It encodes CATVGTSGGSYNEQFF.

This clone was observed once. The chain links TRBV28 to TRBJ1-2; TRBD1 aligns across 9 bases. Unmatched junction bases numbered 10, after V lost 6 bases and J lost 5 bases. This CDR3 region has 15 residues. CDR1 and CDR2 (germline): MDHEN, SYDVKM. In DNA form, the CDR3 reads TGTGCCAGCAGCCAACGGTCCGGGACAGGGTATGGCTACACCTTC. It codes for CASSQRSGTGYGYTF.

V and J are TRBV12-3 or TRBV12-4 and TRBJ2-7; D gene ambiguous. V shed 10 bases and J shed 6 bases, with 16 bases lying between them. The CDR3 loop spans 12 amino acids. The CDR3 nucleotides are TGTGCCACCTCTCAAGATGAGTTCGAGCAGTACTTC. This encodes CATSQDEFEQYF.

This rearrangement joins TRBV7-6 to TRBJ2-5, with 9 bases fitting TRBD2. This CDR3 spans 16 amino acids. The V gene end was trimmed by 1 base and the J gene end by 4 bases; junction bases not matched to a gene: 7. CDR1 and CDR2 from the germline V gene are SGHVS and FNYEAQ. This CDR3 is CASSLGGGGAGETQYF. The CDR3 nucleotides are TGTGCCAGCAGCTTAGGCGGCGGGGGGGCAGGAGAGACCCAGTACTTC.

The chain couples TRBV5-5 to TRBJ1-3; 7 nucleotides agree with TRBD1. Germline values: CDR1 SGHKS, CDR2 YYEKEE (reference sequence). V lost 3 bases, J lost 7 bases, and 7 bases stayed unmatched. CDR3 length: 14 amino acids. The CDR3 reads CASSSGQLGNTIYF. The CDR3, as DNA: TGTGCCAGCAGCTCGGGACAGTTGGGGAACACCATATATTTT.

V is TRBV7-3 and J is TRBJ2-5; maybe TRBD2 (5 bases). This CDR3 is 13 amino acids long. The germline V gene encodes CDR1 SGHTA and CDR2 FQGTGA. Trimming shortened V by 0 bases and J by 7 bases, and 9 bases separated the two germline ends. As DNA, the CDR3 is TGTGCCAGCAGCTTAACGGGAGAGGGGACCCAGTACTTC. Encoded protein: CASSLTGEGTQYF. Variable domain in full (rest from reference TRBV7-3 and TRBJ2-5): GAGVSQTPSNKVTEKGKYVELRCDPISGHTALYWYRQSLGQGPEFLIYFQGTGAADDSGLPNDRFFAVRPEGSVSTLKIQRTERGDSAVYLCASSLTGEGTQYFGPGTRLLVL.

This rearrangement joins TRBV30 to TRBJ1-4, with D unclear. From germline, CDR1 is GTSNPN and CDR2 SVGIG (reference sequence). CDR3 length: 13 amino acids. With 8 bases removed from V and 8 bases from J, the gap between germline ends came to 18 bases. The CDR3 DNA sequence: TGTGCCCTAGCGAGGCAGACTACCGAAAAACTGTTTTTT. Protein sequence: CALARQTTEKLFF.

V and J are TRBV6-6 and TRBJ2-1; tentatively, D is TRBD1 (6 bases). Trimming took off 7 bases at V and 10 bases at J, with 23 bases between the two ends. Germline loops: CDR1 MNHNY, CDR2 SVGAGI (reference sequence). The CDR3 is 15 residues long. The CDR3 here is CASTQNDRIGYEQFF. CDR3 DNA sequence: TGTGCCAGCACCCAGAACGACAGGATAGGATACGAGCAGTTCTTC.

The V call is TRBV5-4, the J call TRBJ1-3; D is uncertain. The CDR3 contains 15 residues. Trimming took 4 bases from V and 0 from J, leaving 11 bases between them. The V gene's germline CDR1 is SGHNT and CDR2 YYREEE (reference sequence). CDR3 nucleotide sequence: TGTGCCAGCAGCATGGGAGTTCTCTCTGGAAACACCATATATTTT. The encoded protein is CASSMGVLSGNTIYF.

The chain combines TRBV3-1 (or the pseudogene TRBV3-2) with TRBJ2-7; D may be TRBD2 (6 bases). Germline-derived CDR1 and CDR2 are LGHDT and YNNKEL (reference sequence). The CDR3 contains 14 residues. Deletions cut 3 bases from V and 2 bases from J, with 11 bases between. Here the CDR3 reads CASSQPGLAYEQYF. DNA for the CDR3: TGTGCCAGCAGCCAGCCGGGACTTGCCTACGAGCAGTACTTC.

The rearrangement links TRBV18 to TRBJ1-2, with a tentative D call TRBD1 (6 bases). The germline V gene encodes CDR1 KGHSH and CDR2 LQKENI. Trimming took 3 bases from V and 6 from J, leaving 17 bases between them. This CDR3 is 15 amino acids long. The CDR3 DNA reads as TGTGCCAGCTCACCCCTTACCGGGACATTTGATGGCTACACCTTC. Translation: CASSPLTGTFDGYTF.

The chain combines TRBV5-4 with TRBJ2-7; 10 bases align to TRBD2. The CDR3 loop spans 15 amino acids. V lost 4 bases and J lost 0; bases outside the gene matches: 4. The germline V gene has CDR1 SGHNT and CDR2 YYREEE (reference sequence). The CDR3 DNA sequence: TGTGCCAGCAGCGAGGGACTAGCGTTCTCCTACGAGCAGTACTTC. Amino acids: CASSEGLAFSYEQYF.

The V and J genes are TRBV19 and TRBJ1-1, with a possible D match to TRBD1 (6 bases). V was clipped by 5 bases and J by 4 bases, with 17 bases between them. The CDR3 loop spans 15 amino acids. Germline V gene data show CDR1 as LNHDA and CDR2 as SQIVND (reference sequence). CDR3 coding DNA: TGTGCCAGTAGTCCTCGGGGAGGGGGGAGCACTGAAGCTTTCTTT. Protein: CASSPRGGGSTEAFF. Filled out from reference TRBV19 and TRBJ1-1, the complete variable domain reads DGGITQSPKYLFRKEGQNVTLSCEQNLNHDAMYWYRQDPGQGLRLIYYSQIVNDFQKGDIAEGYSVSREKKESFPLTVTSAQKNPTAFYLCASSPRGGGSTEAFFGQGTRLTVV.

The CDR3 DNA reads TGTGCTAGTGGTTCCCCCTTCCAGCCCCAGCATTTT. Its translation is CASGSPFQPQHF. The chain uses TRBV12-5 and TRBJ1-5; D gene unclear. Per germline, CDR1 LGHNT and CDR2 FRNRAP. This CDR3 comprises 12 residues. V gave up 4 bases and J gave up 7 bases, with 8 bases separating them.